This TCR beta chain was obtained from a study of spatial heterogeneity in lung cancer. The wider study: In the raw reads, each unique TCR and UMI combination was present more than ten times on average.

A single record per CDR3 protein comes from TCRdb applying MiXCR to the 5' RACE reads. The data contain almost 75,000 distinct CDR3 sequences, 13% of them singletons. Study findings and constraints: Resection saw ubiquitous expanded tumor TCRs appear in blood more than follow-up did.

Time point reported: sample taken at primary tumor resection. In each case, whole RNA from tumor, nontumor lung or frozen PBMC was sequenced unsorted. 55 to 80 TRACERx patients with early, untreated non-small cell lung cancer donated samples. This CDR3 contains 13 residues. Germline assignment: CDR1 SQVTM and CDR2 ANQGSEA. Trimming left V 7 bases short and J 3 bases short, with 13 bases between. This clonotype was counted a few times. Antigen: not known. This clonotype was sampled from a male donor with early-stage non-small cell lung cancer. V usage is TRBV29-1 and J usage is TRBJ1-5; possible D gene TRBD1, 5 bases. Sequencing used PBMCs, obtained at surgery. The CDR3 loop is CSAAWGINQPQHF. The CDR3 DNA sequence: TGCAGCGCCGCTTGGGGGATCAATCAGCCCCAGCATTTT.